The 17 T cell receptor beta chains below come from one sample, sequenced in a study of Ad26.COV2.S vaccination and SARS-CoV-2 variants. As for treatment: 15 to 20 received Ad26.COV2.S at low or high dose, single or two shots; roughly five received placebo; per-sample allocation not given. Specimen acquisition occurred on day 63 following the initial vaccine or placebo injection. Here immunoSEQ multiplex PCR was the method, and the copy in TCRdb shows in-frame clones only, minus some. The top ten clones hold approximately 7.8% of a sample with 380,000 or so clones, around 82% of them seen once. Specimen: peripheral blood, collected in a trial of Ad26.COV2.S vaccine versus placebo. The receptors shown here come from a person aged 18-65 years who received the Ad26.COV2.S COVID-19 vaccine or a placebo.

V gene TRBV2 combines with J gene TRBJ2-7, with 8 bases aligning to TRBD1. The V gene end was trimmed by 5 bases and the J gene end by 1 base; junction bases not matched to a gene: 7. The CDR3 sequence is 15 residues long. Germline V lookup: CDR1 SNHLY, CDR2 FYNNEI. The CDR3 is CASSTPRTGSYEQYF. The CDR3 DNA reads TGTGCCAGCAGTACTCCCAGGACAGGGTCCTACGAGCAGTACTTC.

Comments on this clone: This same CDR3 is encoded by further DNA sequences in the sample. The chain is built from TRBV29-1 and TRBJ1-2; tentative D call: TRBD1 (6 bases). Trimming removed 5 bases at V and 5 bases at J, with 12 bases between. This CDR3 has 12 amino acids. The germline V gene encodes CDR1 SQVTM and CDR2 ANQGSEA. The CDR3 coding sequence is TGCAGCGTTTCGACAGGAAATTATGGCTACACCTTC. It encodes CSVSTGNYGYTF.

The J gene is TRBJ2-2, the V gene TRBV19; 10 bases match TRBD2. Trimming at V came to 10 bases and at J to 6 bases, leaving 11 bases not matched to a gene. CDR1 is LNHDA, CDR2 SQIVND, per germline (reference sequence). This CDR3 contains 15 residues. The DNA for the CDR3 is TGTGCCACCTCAGGCCTACTAGCGGGACCCGGGGAGCTGTTTTTT. Translated, it gives CATSGLLAGPGELFF.

The rearrangement uses TRBV27 and TRBJ1-5, with TRBD1 matching 7 bases. V gave up 0 bases and J gave up 7 bases; unmatched junction bases: 6. Per the germline V gene, CDR1 is MNHEY and CDR2 is SMNVEV (reference sequence). The length of the CDR3 is 15 residues. The CDR3 loop reads CASSLSVTGLQPQHF. Written as DNA, the CDR3 is TGTGCCAGCAGTTTATCCGTGACAGGGCTACAGCCCCAGCATTTT.

A word on this clone: Other nucleotide sequences from this sample produce the same CDR3. V usage is TRBV19 and J usage is TRBJ1-1; a possible D gene is TRBD1 (5 bases). The CDR3 is 13 amino acids. Deletions cut 5 bases from V and 4 bases from J, with 11 bases between. Germline V gene data show CDR1 as LNHDA and CDR2 as SQIVND (reference sequence). The CDR3 nucleotides are TGTGCCAGTAGTGTGCGGGGGAGCACTGAAGCTTTCTTT. The encoded protein is CASSVRGSTEAFF.

This clone was counted many times. This chain connects TRBV6-5 to TRBJ1-1; D is unclear. Per the germline V gene, CDR1 is MNHEY and CDR2 is SVGAGI. The V gene lost 6 bases and the J gene lost 3 bases, with 14 bases spanning the gap. CDR3 length: 14 residues. The CDR3 DNA follows: TGTGCCAGCAGCCTGATAGGCCTAGACACTGAAGCTTTCTTT. This codes for CASSLIGLDTEAFF.

V usage is TRBV30 and J usage is TRBJ2-1; 7 bases align to TRBD2. In germline, CDR1 is GTSNPN, CDR2 SVGIG (reference sequence). The CDR3 spans 14 residues. Germline trimming cut 6 bases from V and 4 bases from J; bases unmatched to any gene: 9. The CDR3 spells CACRDYGGYNEQFF. CDR3 bases: TGTGCCTGCCGGGACTACGGCGGTTACAATGAGCAGTTCTTC.

The J gene is TRBJ2-5, the V gene TRBV3-1 (or the pseudogene TRBV3-2); D is ambiguous. Trimming stripped 4 bases from V and 5 bases from J, with 11 bases between. The germline CDR1 and CDR2 sequences are LGHDT and YNNKEL (reference sequence). The CDR3 is made up of 13 amino acids. The CDR3 DNA follows: TGTGCCAGCAGCCCCCCCCCTTGGGAGACCCAGTACTTC. Translation gives CASSPPPWETQYF.

The V call is TRBV30, the J call TRBJ2-1; TRBD2 matches 11 bases. The germline CDR1 and CDR2 sequences are GTSNPN and SVGIG (reference sequence). This CDR3 region has 14 residues. V lost 5 bases and J lost 3; bases outside the gene matches: 3. DNA for the CDR3: TGTGCCTGGGGGGGGACTAGCGGCTACAATGAGCAGTTCTTC. Translating gives CAWGGTSGYNEQFF.

V and J are TRBV7-2 and TRBJ2-4; unclear D gene. Trimming removed 3 bases at V and 0 bases at J, with 9 bases between. This CDR3 comprises 15 residues. Germline V lookup: CDR1 SGHTA, CDR2 FQGNSA. CDR3 protein: CASSFDTLAKNIQYF. CDR3 sequence (DNA): TGTGCCAGCAGCTTCGACACCCTAGCCAAAAACATTCAGTACTTC.

This rearrangement joins TRBV6-5 to TRBJ2-7, with D perhaps matching TRBD1 (5 bases). The CDR3 is 14 residues long. CDR1 is MNHEY and CDR2 is SVGAGI in the germline V gene. Trimming shortened V by 7 bases and J by 2 bases, and 15 bases separated the two germline ends. This CDR3 reads CASTRLDRPYEQYF. The DNA of the CDR3 is TGTGCCAGCACACGATTAGACAGACCCTACGAGCAGTACTTC.

The J gene is TRBJ1-6, the V gene TRBV27; 7 bases map to TRBD1. This CDR3 has 17 amino acids. Per germline, CDR1 MNHEY and CDR2 SMNVEV (reference sequence). Trimming removed 2 bases from V and 7 bases from J; junction bases left unmatched: 11. The CDR3 nucleotides read TGTGCCAGCAGTTTAGTGGGACAGCAAAACGGGAATTCACCCCTCCACTTT. It yields the protein CASSLVGQQNGNSPLHF.

The rearrangement uses TRBV4-3 and TRBJ1-4; TRBD1 might be the D (6 bases). This CDR3 has 15 residues. V lost 4 bases to trimming and J lost 6 bases, with 15 bases between them. Germline values: CDR1 LGHNA, CDR2 YSLEER. The CDR3 bases are TGCGCCAGCAGCCCCGGCGCAGGGGAGGATGAAAAACTGTTTTTT. Amino acid sequence: CASSPGAGEDEKLFF.

This clone was picked up a small number of times. The rearrangement uses TRBV1 and TRBJ1-3. TRBV1 is a pseudogene locus. The CDR3 extends over 15 amino acids. DNA of the CDR3: TGCACCAGCAGCCATGCCCCTGGGGCTGGAAACACCATATATTTT. This translates into CTSSHAPGAGNTIYF.

Concerning this clone itself: One junction end disagrees with the germline gene, perhaps due to a read error. The chain employs TRBV2 and TRBJ1-5, with 8 bases aligning to TRBD1. CDR3 length equals 15 residues. Germline CDR1 and CDR2: SNHLY and FYNNEI. The CDR3 nucleotides are TGTGCCAGCAGTGGCGGGACAGGTAGCTATCAGCCCCAGCATTTT. This encodes CASSGGTGSYQPQHF.

This chain uses TRBV9 with TRBJ2-7; D perhaps matches TRBD1 (5 bases). V was trimmed by 2 bases and J by 2 bases, leaving 8 bases between them. CDR3 length equals 13 residues. In germline, CDR1 is SGDLS, CDR2 YYNGEE. The CDR3 DNA reads TGTGCCAGCAGCGTGGGGCCGGCCTACGAGCAGTACTTC. Translating it yields CASSVGPAYEQYF.

The chain employs TRBV19 and TRBJ1-2; D remains unclear. The CDR3 covers 13 residues. Per germline, CDR1 LNHDA and CDR2 SQIVND (reference sequence). V shed 4 bases and J shed 8 bases, with 14 bases lying between them. The CDR3 nucleotides are TGTGCCAGTAGTAATACCCCTAGAGGGGGCTACACCTTC. It yields the protein CASSNTPRGGYTF.